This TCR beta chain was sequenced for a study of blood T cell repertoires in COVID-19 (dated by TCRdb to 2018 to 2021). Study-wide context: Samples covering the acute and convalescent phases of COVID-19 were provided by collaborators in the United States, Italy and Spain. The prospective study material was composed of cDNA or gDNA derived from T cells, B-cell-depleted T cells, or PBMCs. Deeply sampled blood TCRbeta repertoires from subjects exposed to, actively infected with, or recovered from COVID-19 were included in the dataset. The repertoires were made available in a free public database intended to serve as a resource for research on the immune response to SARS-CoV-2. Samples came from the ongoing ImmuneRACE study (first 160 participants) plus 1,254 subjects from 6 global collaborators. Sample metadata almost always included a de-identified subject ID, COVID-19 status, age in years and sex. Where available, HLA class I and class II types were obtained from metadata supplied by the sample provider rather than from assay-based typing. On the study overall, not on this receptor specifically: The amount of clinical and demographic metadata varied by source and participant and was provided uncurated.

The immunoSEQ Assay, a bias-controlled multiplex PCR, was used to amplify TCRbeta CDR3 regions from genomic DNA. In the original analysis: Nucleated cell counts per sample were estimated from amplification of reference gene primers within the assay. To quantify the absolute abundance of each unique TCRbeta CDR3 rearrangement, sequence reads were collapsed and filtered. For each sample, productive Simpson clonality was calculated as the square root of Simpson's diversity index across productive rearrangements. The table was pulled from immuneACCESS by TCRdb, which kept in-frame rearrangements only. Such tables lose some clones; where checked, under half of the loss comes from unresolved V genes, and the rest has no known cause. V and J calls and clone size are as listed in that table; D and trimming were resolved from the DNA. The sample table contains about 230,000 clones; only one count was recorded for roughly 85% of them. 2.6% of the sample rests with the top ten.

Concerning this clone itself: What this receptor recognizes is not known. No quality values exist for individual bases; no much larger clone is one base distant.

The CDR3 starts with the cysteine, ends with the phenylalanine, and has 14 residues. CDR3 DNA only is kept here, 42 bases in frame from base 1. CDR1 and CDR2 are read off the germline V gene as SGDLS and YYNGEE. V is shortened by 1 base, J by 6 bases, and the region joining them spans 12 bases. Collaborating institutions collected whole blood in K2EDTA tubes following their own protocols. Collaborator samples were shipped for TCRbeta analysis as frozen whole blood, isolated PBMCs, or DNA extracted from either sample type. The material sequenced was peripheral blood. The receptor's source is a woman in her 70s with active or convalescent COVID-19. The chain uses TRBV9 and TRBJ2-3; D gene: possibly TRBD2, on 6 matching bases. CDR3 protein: CASSVSGVRDTQYF. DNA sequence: TGTGCCAGCAGCGTATCGGGGGTAAGGGATACGCAGTATTTT. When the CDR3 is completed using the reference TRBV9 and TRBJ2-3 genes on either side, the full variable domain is DSGVTQTPKHLITATGQRVTLRCSPRSGDLSVYWYQQSLDQGLQFLIQYYNGEERAKGNILERFSAQQFPDLHSELNLSSLELGDSALYFCASSVSGVRDTQYFGPGTRLTVL.